The entry below describes one T cell receptor (beta chain). At least ten counts were recorded for this clonotype. The specificity of this receptor is unknown. No per-base quality is available; no much larger clone lies one base away. The sample comes from a study of molecular identifiers for immune sequencing clone quantification (dated by TCRdb to 2017 to 2018). Background for the entire study: In a replicate experiment, RNA from roughly 18,000 or 92,000 naive CD8 T cells was split into five aliquots, four of which were sequenced. This methods study benchmarked molecular-identifier clustering-based TCR repertoire sequencing (MIDCIRS) and TCR RNA copy counting, using CD8 T cells to do so.

Library prep was done by PCR. The sample was run on a NextSeq 500. Bulk TCR libraries were generated as previously described, with the TCR primers listed in Table S5 used. Purification of total RNA was performed with the Qiagen AllPrep DNA/RNA kit. Before analysis, reads from multiple sequencing runs of the same library were pooled. In the authors' own workflow: Reads were retained only if the reads had an exact TCR constant sequence, and the retained reads were trimmed to 150 nt and grouped according to their 12-nt molecular barcodes. Reads in each barcode group were sub-clustered using a 15% Levenshtein threshold, and a quality-weighted consensus sequence was built for each RNA molecule. Non-functional sequences were filtered out, along with any lower-count sequence sitting one edit away from another sequence. Based on a fit of two negative binomial distributions, barcode sub-clusters having less than 20% of the maximum read count were discarded. TCRdb itself trimmed the public reads at Q25 with fastp, ran MiXCR and retained productive beta chains. Rows merge per CDR3 protein into single entries with the most common DNA and genes. In this record, the V and J calls reflect TCRdb's handling and not the investigators' own analysis. For this sample there are about 320,000 distinct CDR3 sequences; roughly 23% appear just once. Jointly, the top ten make up roughly 0.7% of the sample.

Results and caveats for the whole study, not just this receptor: In CMV-specific effector cells, clones with more than 20 RNA copies accounted for over 99% of molecules, whereas in naive cells such clones accounted for under 1%. Modeling gave about 3.2 recovered TCR RNA copies per cell versus approximately 9 by digital PCR, implying 25% to 30% capture efficiency. The sizes of highly expanded clones could end up underestimated when identical TCR molecules share a barcode. When barcode sub-clustering was not used, chimeric consensus sequences inflated TCR diversity, with chimeras reaching as high as 47%. Spiked-in Jurkat TCR RNA equal to a single cell's worth was reported to be detectable even within 1,100,000 naive CD8 T cells. Spiked-in Jurkat TCR RNA (approximately 10 copies' worth), which is not part of the donor repertoire, was contained in the naive libraries.

Libraries of naive CD8 T cells were built from around 18,000 to 910,000 sorted cells, with 10%, 30% or 50% of the purified RNA used. On a BD FACSAria II, naive CD8 T cells were FACS-sorted as CD8+CD4-CCR7+CD45RA+ and collected into RLT Plus buffer. Detection sensitivity was tested by spiking Jurkat RNA equal to over 8 TCR copies' worth into samples containing 20,000-1,000,000 naive CD8 T cells. Enrichment of CD8 T cells was performed with RosetteSep CD8+ T Cell Enrichment Cocktail and Ficoll-Paque, after which ACK red cell lysis was carried out. This sequence was found in a human donor in good health. Some libraries in this study had Jurkat cell RNA spiked in. Sequencing was carried out using naive CD8+ T cells from blood, with Jurkat cell RNA spiked in. The cell subset or site label, read with the paper, signifies: FACS-sorted CD8+CD4-CCR7+CD45RA+ naive T cells.

The CDR3 region has the sequence CSVESTGGRSGEQFF. The sequenced DNA: TGCAGCGTTGAGTCGACAGGGGGACGCAGTGGTGAGCAGTTCTTC. The receptor chain draws on TRBV29-1 and TRBJ2-1; 9 junctional bases match TRBD1. There are 15 amino acids in the CDR3, from cysteine to phenylalanine inclusive. Just the 45-base CDR3 DNA is kept, in frame starting at base 1. CDR1 and CDR2 were assigned from the germline V gene as SQVTM and ANQGSEA. Unmatched junction bases come to 12, with V trimmed by 3 bases and J by 9 bases.